Below, 7 T cell receptor beta chains from the same sample are listed, as sequenced in a study of cytomegalovirus exposure and HLA in healthy donors. The PCR used 60 Vbeta and 13 Jbeta primers. Clones were read by immunoSEQ multiplex PCR, and TCRdb kept only the in-frame ones, dropping some. The sample shows around 160,000 clones, approximately 88% of them seen only once. The specimen was PBMCs. The source is a woman aged 18-29 years in good health and CMV-seronegative.

This rearrangement joins TRBV6-5 to TRBJ1-2; TRBD1 is a possible D gene (5 bases). This CDR3 comprises 14 residues. V gave up 0 bases and J gave up 4 bases, with 9 bases separating them. Germline assignment: CDR1 MNHEY and CDR2 SVGAGI. CDR3 nucleotides: TGTGCCAGCAGTTACTCATCCGGGGGCTATGGCTACACCTTC. It translates to CASSYSSGGYGYTF.

The chain joins TRBV7-9 to TRBJ1-2, with D possibly TRBD1 on 6 matching bases. V lost 9 bases and J lost 4, with 9 bases in between. The CDR3 contains 11 residues. The germline V gene has CDR1 SEHNR and CDR2 FQNEAQ (reference sequence). CDR3 in DNA: TGTGCCAGTGGGGGCAGCTATGGCTACACCTTC. It encodes CASGGSYGYTF.

The chain carries TRBV7-8 and TRBJ2-6, with D perhaps TRBD1 (6 bases). This CDR3 is 17 amino acids long. V was trimmed by 1 base and J by 0 bases, leaving 10 bases between them. Germline V lookup: CDR1 SGHVS, CDR2 FQNEAQ. The CDR3 coding sequence is TGTGCCAGCAGCTTAGAGGGGACACTCTCTGGGGCCAACGTCCTGACTTTC. Protein sequence: CASSLEGTLSGANVLTF.

This clone was seen once. This rearrangement joins TRBV7-9 to TRBJ2-7; 10 bases match TRBD1. The V and J ends lost 6 bases and 5 bases, in that order; junction bases with no gene match: 16. There are 17 residues in the CDR3. CDR1 and CDR2 from the germline V gene are SEHNR and FQNEAQ (reference sequence). This CDR3 reads CASRLIGGDRGYNEQYF. The CDR3 DNA is TGTGCCAGCAGGCTTATAGGGGGGGACAGGGGATATAACGAGCAGTACTTC. Together with reference TRBV7-9 and TRBJ2-7, the CDR3 gives the full variable domain: DTGVSQNPRHKITKRGQNVTFRCDPISEHNRLYWYRQTLGQGPEFLTYFQNEAQLEKSRLLSDRFSAERPKGSFSTLEIQRTEQGDSAMYLCASRLIGGDRGYNEQYFGPGTRLTVT.

A few counts support this clone. The genes are TRBV10-3 and TRBJ1-5; no clear D. CDR1 ENHRY and CDR2 SYGVKD come from the germline V gene. This CDR3 comprises 15 residues. Trimming took off 10 bases at V and 3 bases at J, with 19 bases between the two ends. The CDR3 loop reads CATSTGSSINQPQHF. The DNA for the CDR3 is TGTGCCACTTCAACCGGGTCCTCAATCAATCAGCCCCAGCATTTT.

The V and J genes are TRBV6-5 and TRBJ1-3, with unresolved D. The CDR3 contains 15 residues. V lost 5 bases, J lost 0 bases, and 11 bases lay in between. Germline CDR1 and CDR2: MNHEY and SVGAGI. CDR3 region: CASSPAITSGNTIYF. In DNA form, the CDR3 reads TGTGCCAGCAGTCCAGCGATAACCTCTGGAAACACCATATATTTT.

V gene TRBV2 combines with J gene TRBJ1-1; D possibly corresponds to TRBD1 (5 bases). Germline V gene lookup returns CDR1 SNHLY and CDR2 FYNNEI. Trimming pared 6 bases from V and 0 bases from J, leaving 11 bases between. This CDR3 is built from 14 residues. The chain's CDR3 is CASRVGHLNTEAFF. As DNA, the CDR3 is TGTGCCAGCAGAGTAGGACACTTGAACACTGAAGCTTTCTTT.